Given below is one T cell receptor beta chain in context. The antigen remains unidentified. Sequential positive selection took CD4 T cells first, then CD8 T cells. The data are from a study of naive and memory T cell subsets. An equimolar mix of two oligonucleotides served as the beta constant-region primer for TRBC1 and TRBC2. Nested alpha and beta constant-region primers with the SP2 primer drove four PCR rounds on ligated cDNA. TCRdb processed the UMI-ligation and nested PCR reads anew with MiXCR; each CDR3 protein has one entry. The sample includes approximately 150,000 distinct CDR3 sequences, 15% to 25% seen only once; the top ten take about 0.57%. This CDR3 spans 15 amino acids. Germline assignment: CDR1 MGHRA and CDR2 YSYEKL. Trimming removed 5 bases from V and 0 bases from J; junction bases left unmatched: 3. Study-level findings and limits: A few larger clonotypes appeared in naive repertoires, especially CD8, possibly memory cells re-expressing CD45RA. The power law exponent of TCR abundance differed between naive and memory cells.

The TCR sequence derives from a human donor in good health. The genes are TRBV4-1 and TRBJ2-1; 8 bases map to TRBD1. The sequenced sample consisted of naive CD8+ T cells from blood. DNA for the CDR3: TGCGCCAGCAGCTTTACAGGGGGCTCCTACAATGAGCAGTTCTTC. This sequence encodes CASSFTGGSYNEQFF.